This T cell receptor beta chain is drawn from a study of T cell changes during pregnancy in multiple sclerosis. The germline CDR1 and CDR2 sequences are SGHVS and FQNEAQ. The V gene end was trimmed by 5 bases and the J gene end by 0 bases; junction bases not matched to a gene: 1. The CDR3 spans 14 residues. The method was immunoSEQ multiplex PCR; TCRdb's version includes in-frame clones alone and lacks a portion of them. The sample shows 60,000 or so clones, roughly 90% of them seen only once. This clone has only one observation. This specimen was peripheral blood, taken before pregnancy. The sequence was collected from a female donor with multiple sclerosis, enrolled in a pregnancy study. The chain recombines TRBV7-8 with TRBJ2-3; 8 bases agree with TRBD1. The CDR3: CASSQGASTDTQYF. DNA of the CDR3: TGTGCCAGCAGCCAGGGGGCAAGCACAGATACGCAGTATTTT.